These 5 T cell receptor beta chains were sequenced from one sample in a study of T cell repertoires in cytomegalovirus infection. Each CDR3 protein is one row after TCRdb ran MiXCR on the reads. The sample yields fewer than 550,000 distinct CDR3 sequences, more than 25% seen once. Sequenced input: PBMCs. Source of these receptors: a human donor in good health (CMV status not recorded). Some clones in this sample may be carry-over from other donors' samples.

V and J are TRBV10-3 and TRBJ2-1, with 7 bases lining up with TRBD2. The V and J ends lost 5 bases and 4 bases, in that order; junction bases with no gene match: 11. Germline CDR1 is ENHRY and CDR2 is SYGVKD. The length of the CDR3 is 16 residues. The CDR3: CAISTWSLAAYNEQFF. CDR3 nucleotide sequence: TGTGCCATCAGTACCTGGTCCCTAGCGGCTTACAATGAGCAGTTCTTC.

The chain joins TRBV10-3 to TRBJ2-7, with D unclear. V was shortened by 2 bases and J by 7 bases, with 15 bases between the two germline ends. Germline V gives CDR1 ENHRY, CDR2 SYGVKD. The CDR3 covers 14 residues. For the CDR3, the DNA is TGTGCCATCAGTGAGGGCGCAGGAGCCTGGGAGCAGTACGTC. It codes for CAISEGAGAWEQYV.

The rearrangement links TRBV11-3 to TRBJ2-2, with D perhaps matching TRBD2 (7 bases). Trimming left V 5 bases short and J 3 bases short, with 16 bases between. Germline values: CDR1 SGHNT, CDR2 YENEEA. The CDR3 extends over 16 amino acids. The CDR3 nucleotides are TGTGCCAGCAGCCCAGGGGCGGGAGCCTACACCGGGGAGCTGTTTTTT. Its protein product is CASSPGAGAYTGELFF.

This clonotype was observed once. The rearrangement joins TRBV20-1 to TRBJ1-1; the match to TRBD1 covers 10 bases. Losses at the gene ends were 0 bases for V and 5 bases for J; bases not matched to a gene: 3. CDR1 is DFQATT, CDR2 SNEGSKA, per germline (reference sequence). CDR3 size: 14 residues. The CDR3 spells CSARDWGQGTEAFF. The CDR3 nucleotides are TGCAGTGCTAGAGATTGGGGACAGGGGACTGAAGCTTTCTTT.

The table lists this clonotype with a few counts. One junction end disagrees with the germline gene, perhaps due to a read error. The rearrangement links TRBV12-3 or TRBV12-4 to TRBJ1-5; unclear D gene. CDR3 length: 13 amino acids. CDR3 sequence (DNA): TGTGCCAGCAGTTTGAGGGAAAATCGGCCCCAGCATTTT. As protein: CASSLRENRPQHF.